The entry that follows covers one TCR beta chain sequence. Its antigen remains unknown. These data come from a study of identifying expanded T cells in peripheral blood. Trimming shortened V by 1 base and J by 7 bases, and 10 bases separated the two germline ends. CDR3 length equals 12 residues. Germline V gives CDR1 GTSNPN, CDR2 SVGIG (reference sequence). Method: immunoSEQ multiplex PCR; TCRdb's copy keeps in-frame clones and lacks some. The table shows approximately 100,000 clones, with around 89% occurring only once. Notes on the study in general: Roughly 1.2 clones differed between technical replicates, versus approximately 17 and 20 over time.

The chain couples TRBV30 to TRBJ1-1, with unresolved D. The clonotype was recovered from a person aged 18 to 69 in good health. The sequencing input was blood. The CDR3 region is CAWSDFDYEAFF. The DNA for the CDR3 is TGTGCCTGGAGTGATTTCGACTATGAAGCTTTCTTT.